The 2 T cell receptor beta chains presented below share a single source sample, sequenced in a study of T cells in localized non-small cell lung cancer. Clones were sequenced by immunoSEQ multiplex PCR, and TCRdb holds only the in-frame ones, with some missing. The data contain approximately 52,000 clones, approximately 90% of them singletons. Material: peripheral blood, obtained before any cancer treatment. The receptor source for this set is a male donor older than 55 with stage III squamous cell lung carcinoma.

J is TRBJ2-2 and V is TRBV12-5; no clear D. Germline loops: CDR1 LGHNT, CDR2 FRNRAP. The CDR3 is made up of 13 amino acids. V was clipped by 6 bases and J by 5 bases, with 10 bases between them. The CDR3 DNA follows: TGTGCTAGTGGCGACGCGACGACCGGGGAGCTGTTTTTT. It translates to CASGDATTGELFF.

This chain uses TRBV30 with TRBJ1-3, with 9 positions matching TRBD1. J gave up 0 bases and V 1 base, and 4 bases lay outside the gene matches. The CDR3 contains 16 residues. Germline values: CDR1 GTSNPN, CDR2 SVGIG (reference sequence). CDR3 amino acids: CAWSATGGISGNTIYF. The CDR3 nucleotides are TGTGCCTGGAGTGCGACAGGGGGAATCTCTGGAAACACCATATATTTT.